This is a list of T cell receptor beta chains from one sample in a study of cytomegalovirus exposure and HLA in healthy donors. The method was immunoSEQ multiplex PCR; TCRdb's version includes in-frame clones alone and lacks a portion of them. The table shows more than 150,000 clones, with roughly 82% occurring only once. Sequencing was performed on PBMCs. These receptors were collected from a girl aged 2-10 years in good health and CMV-seropositive. Both conserved end residues are part of each CDR3. D genes are given only for firm matches. Only part of the rows carry a size: once, few, many, or a class if the clone is expanded.

v_call,clone_size,j_call,d_call,cdr3_aa,cdr3_nt
TRBV19,.,TRBJ2-7,TRBD1,CPQDRDGAHEQYF,TGTCCTCAAGACAGGGACGGAGCCCACGAGCAGTACTTC
TRBV7-2,.,TRBJ2-7,TRBD2,CASSLAPSGRYEQYF,TGTGCCAGCAGCTTAGCGCCCAGCGGGAGGTACGAGCAGTACTTC
TRBV6-5,.,TRBJ2-5,.,CASSYPQSGKETQYF,TGTGCCAGCAGTTACCCCCAGTCGGGAAAAGAGACCCAGTACTTC
TRBV2,.,TRBJ1-3,.,CASTKWHLSGNTIYF,TGTGCCAGCACCAAGTGGCACCTCTCTGGAAACACCATATATTTT
TRBV14,.,TRBJ1-2,TRBD1,CASSPLGTGGYGYTF,TGTGCCAGCAGCCCGCTCGGGACAGGGGGCTATGGCTACACCTTC
TRBV6-5,.,TRBJ1-2,.,CASSYSGAENYGYTF,TGTGCCAGCAGTTACAGTGGCGCGGAAAACTATGGCTACACCTTC
TRBV6-5,.,TRBJ1-2,TRBD1,CASSRGEQGEGGYTF,TGTGCCAGCAGCAGGGGGGAGCAGGGTGAGGGAGGCTACACCTTC
TRBV7-8,.,TRBJ2-5,TRBD2,CASARSGTGQETQYF,TGTGCCAGCGCCCGTAGCGGGACTGGACAAGAGACCCAGTACTTC
TRBV5-5,.,TRBJ1-5,.,CASSGTPRTQPQHF,TGTGCCAGTTCAGGGACACCCCGTACTCAGCCCCAGCATTTT
TRBV5-1,.,TRBJ1-2,.,CASSLDPGSPLNYGYTF,TGCGCCAGCAGCTTGGATCCAGGGTCCCCACTTAACTATGGCTACACCTTC
TRBV4-1,.,TRBJ2-1,TRBD2,CASSQSSGSRGNEQFF,TGCGCCAGCAGCCAGAGTAGCGGGAGCAGGGGCAATGAGCAGTTCTTC
TRBV6-6,.,TRBJ2-5,TRBD1,CASSSGTGGKTQYF,TGTGCCAGCAGTTCCGGGACAGGGGGCAAGACCCAGTACTTC
TRBV6-1,few,TRBJ1-3,.,CASSPQQHSGNTIYF,TGTGCCAGCAGTCCACAGCAGCACTCTGGAAACACCATATATTTT
TRBV16,.,TRBJ1-1,.,CASSQLRGSTEAFF,TGTGCCAGCAGCCAATTACGAGGGAGCACTGAAGCTTTCTTT
TRBV7-8,.,TRBJ2-1,TRBD1,CASSRRQGNEQFF,TGTGCCAGCAGCCGCCGACAGGGAAACGAGCAGTTCTTC
TRBV30,.,TRBJ1-1,.,CAWSVLGGNTEAFF,TGTGCCTGGAGTGTACTAGGTGGGAACACTGAAGCTTTCTTT
TRBV4-2,once,TRBJ2-2,.,CASSPAPGHRLPGELFF,TGTGCCAGCAGCCCCGCTCCGGGACACCGCCTGCCCGGGGAGCTGTTTTTT
TRBV4-1,.,TRBJ1-2,.,CASSPQQAQDGYTF,TGCGCCAGCAGCCCCCAGCAGGCCCAAGATGGCTACACCTTC
TRBV6-5,.,TRBJ1-1,.,CASTQVTGTEAFF,TGTGCCAGCACCCAAGTTACGGGCACTGAAGCTTTCTTT
TRBV5-8,.,TRBJ1-2,.,CASSLGAIDYGYTF,TGTGCCAGCAGCTTGGGGGCGATAGACTATGGCTACACCTTC
TRBV6-5,.,TRBJ2-3,.,CASSYSTAEATDTQYF,TGTGCCAGCAGTTACTCGACGGCCGAGGCTACAGATACGCAGTATTTT